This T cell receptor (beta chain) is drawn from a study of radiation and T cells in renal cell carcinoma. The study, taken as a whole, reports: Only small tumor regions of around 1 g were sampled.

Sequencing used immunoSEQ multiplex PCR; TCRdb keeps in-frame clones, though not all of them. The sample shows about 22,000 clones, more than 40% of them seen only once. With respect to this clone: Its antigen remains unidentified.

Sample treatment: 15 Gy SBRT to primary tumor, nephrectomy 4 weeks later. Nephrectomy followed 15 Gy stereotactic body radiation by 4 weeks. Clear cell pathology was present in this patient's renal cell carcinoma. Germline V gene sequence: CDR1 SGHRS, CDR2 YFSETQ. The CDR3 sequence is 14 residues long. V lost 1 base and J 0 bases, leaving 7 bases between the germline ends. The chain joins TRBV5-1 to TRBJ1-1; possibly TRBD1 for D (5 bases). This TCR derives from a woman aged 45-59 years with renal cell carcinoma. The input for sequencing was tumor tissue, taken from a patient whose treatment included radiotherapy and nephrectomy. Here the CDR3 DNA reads TGCGCCAGCAGCTTGTCGACAGTGAACACTGAAGCTTTCTTT. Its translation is CASSLSTVNTEAFF.